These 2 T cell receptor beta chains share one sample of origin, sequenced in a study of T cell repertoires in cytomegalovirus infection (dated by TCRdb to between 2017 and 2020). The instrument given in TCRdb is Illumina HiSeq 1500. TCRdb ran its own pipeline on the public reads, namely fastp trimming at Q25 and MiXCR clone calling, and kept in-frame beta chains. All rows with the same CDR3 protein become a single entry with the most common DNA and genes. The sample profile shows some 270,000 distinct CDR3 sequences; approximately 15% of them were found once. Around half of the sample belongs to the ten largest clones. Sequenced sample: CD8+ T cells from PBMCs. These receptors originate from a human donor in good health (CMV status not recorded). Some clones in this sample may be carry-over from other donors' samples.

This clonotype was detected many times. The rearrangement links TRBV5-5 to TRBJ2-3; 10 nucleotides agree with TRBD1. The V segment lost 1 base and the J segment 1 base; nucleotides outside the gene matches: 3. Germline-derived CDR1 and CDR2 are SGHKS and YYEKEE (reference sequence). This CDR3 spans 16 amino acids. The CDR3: CASSLFGTGGTDTQYF. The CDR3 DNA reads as TGTGCCAGCAGCTTGTTCGGGACAGGGGGCACAGATACGCAGTATTTT.

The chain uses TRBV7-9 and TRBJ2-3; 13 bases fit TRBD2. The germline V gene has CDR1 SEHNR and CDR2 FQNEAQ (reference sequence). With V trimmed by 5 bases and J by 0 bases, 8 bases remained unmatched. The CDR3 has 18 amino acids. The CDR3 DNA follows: TGTGCCAGCAGCACCGGACTAGCGGGGGCCGGGAGCACAGATACGCAGTATTTT. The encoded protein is CASSTGLAGAGSTDTQYF.